Listed here are 26 T cell receptor beta chains from one sample, sequenced in a study of CD8+CD57+ T cells in acquired aplastic anemia. Genomic DNA provided the template from which TCR beta VDJ and CDR3 profiles were obtained. Using its own MiXCR run on the reads, TCRdb lists one record per CDR3 protein. The profile shows hundreds of thousands of distinct CDR3 sequences, 65% to 80% of them singletons. The source material was sorted CD4+, CD8+, or CD8+CD57+ T cells (not recorded which) from PBMCs. These receptors were taken from a human donor in good health, serving as a control.

This chain connects TRBV10-3 to TRBJ1-1, with TRBD1 matching over 12 bases. Germline loops: CDR1 ENHRY, CDR2 SYGVKD. The V gene end was trimmed by 10 bases and the J gene end by 6 bases; junction bases not matched to a gene: 3. This CDR3 is built from 12 residues. This chain's CDR3 is CASRDRGPEAFF. The CDR3 DNA reads TGTGCCAGCCGGGACAGGGGGCCTGAAGCTTTCTTT.

This chain links TRBV2 with TRBJ2-1; 7 bases match TRBD2. J was trimmed by 12 bases and V by 6 bases; bases with no gene match: 14. This CDR3 has 14 residues. Germline CDR1 and CDR2: SNHLY and FYNNEI. CDR3 bases: TGTGCCAGCAGGCCGGGGCCAGGCGGGGGTGCGCAGTTCTTC. This codes for CASRPGPGGGAQFF.

The sample holds many counts of this clonotype. The chain uses TRBV6-1 and TRBJ2-5; a possible D gene is TRBD2 (7 bases). The germline V gene encodes CDR1 MNHNS and CDR2 SASEGT. CDR3 length: 14 amino acids. CDR3 region: CSTSRGHSQETQYF. As DNA, the CDR3 is TGTTCTACCTCGCGGGGGCATTCTCAAGAGACCCAGTACTTC.

This chain uses TRBV20-1 with TRBJ2-6, with D possibly being TRBD1 or TRBD2 (5 bases each). Trimming took 7 bases from V and 0 from J, leaving 13 bases between them. The length of the CDR3 is 15 residues. Germline CDR1 and CDR2: DFQATT and SNEGSKA (reference sequence). CDR3 sequence reads: CSDPGRNSGANVLTF. The CDR3 bases are TGCAGTGACCCGGGACGGAACTCTGGGGCCAACGTCCTGACTTTC.

The chain couples TRBV7-6 to TRBJ2-2; D perhaps matches TRBD1 (6 bases). Germline-derived CDR1 and CDR2 are SGHVS and FNYEAQ. The V end was cut by 5 bases, the J end by 7 bases, with 14 bases between. This CDR3 has 14 residues. The CDR3 DNA sequence: TGTGCCAGCAGCGAGACAGGAGGAGGCGGGGAGCTGTTTTTT. This gives the protein CASSETGGGGELFF.

The count of this clonotype is one. The chain carries TRBV12-3 or TRBV12-4 and TRBJ1-2, with TRBD1 matching over 9 bases. The trim removed 6 bases at V and 6 bases at J, leaving 14 bases unmatched. This CDR3 comprises 16 residues. As DNA, the CDR3 is TGTGCCAGCAGCCGGGACAGGGTTTCACTATTCGATGGCTACACCTTC. The encoded protein is CASSRDRVSLFDGYTF.

The chain joins TRBV15 to TRBJ2-4; no definite D call. The V end was cut by 1 base, the J end by 0 bases, with 7 bases between. There are 15 residues in the CDR3. The germline V gene has CDR1 LNHNV and CDR2 YYDKDF (reference sequence). The CDR3 nucleotides are TGTGCCACCAGCAGAGGGGCGGTAGCCAAAAACATTCAGTACTTC. It yields the protein CATSRGAVAKNIQYF.

This clonotype was counted at least ten times. The rearrangement links TRBV5-1 to TRBJ2-7; maybe TRBD1 (7 bases). Germline V CDR1 and CDR2: SGHRS, YFSETQ. V was cut by 6 bases and J by 3 bases, with 16 bases left in between. This CDR3 spans 14 amino acids. The CDR3 region has the DNA TGCGCCAGCACTCAGGGGGGACGCTTCTACGAGCAGTACTTC. Translated, it gives CASTQGGRFYEQYF.

The CDR3 here is CAWKRQGTGGEQYF. In DNA form, the CDR3 reads TGTGCCTGGAAAAGACAGGGGACAGGCGGGGAGCAGTACTTC. This chain joins TRBV30 and TRBJ2-7; 8 bases are a match to TRBD1. This CDR3 region has 14 residues. Germline CDR1 GTSNPN, CDR2 SVGIG (reference sequence). V shed 4 bases and J 7 bases; nucleotides not matched to a gene: 12.

The chain employs TRBV19 and TRBJ2-7; tentatively, D is TRBD2 (5 bases). The J call may not be correct, given that the DNA end is closer to TRBJ2-3. Germline CDR1 LNHDA, CDR2 SQIVND (reference sequence). The CDR3 contains 14 residues. CDR3 sequence reads: CASSIRTLTDTQYF. CDR3 DNA: TGTGCCAGTAGTATCAGGACTCTTACAGATACGCAGTATTTT.

This chain connects TRBV5-1 to TRBJ2-7; 10 bases align to TRBD1. CDR1 is SGHRS, CDR2 YFSETQ, per germline. V lost 2 bases to trimming and J lost 0 bases; unmatched junction nucleotides: 8. The CDR3 extends over 17 amino acids. CDR3 sequence (DNA): TGCGCCAGCAGCTTTGATCCGGGACAGGGGCGCTCCTACGAGCAGTACTTC. Translation gives CASSFDPGQGRSYEQYF.

This clonotype has at least ten counts. The chain carries TRBV19 and TRBJ1-4; D remains unclear. Per germline, CDR1 LNHDA and CDR2 SQIVND (reference sequence). The CDR3 runs 15 residues. With 3 bases removed from V and 8 bases from J, the gap between germline ends came to 16 bases. CDR3 in amino acids: CASSMIGEGGEKLFF. CDR3 coding DNA: TGTGCCAGTAGTATGATTGGTGAGGGCGGCGAAAAACTGTTTTTT.

Many counts were recorded for this clonotype. The chain joins TRBV29-1 to TRBJ1-1, with no clear D. From germline, CDR1 is SQVTM and CDR2 ANQGSEA. V was pared by 1 base and J by 6 bases, with 9 bases between. This CDR3 contains 12 residues. The CDR3 reads CSVEALSAEAFF. CDR3 bases: TGCAGCGTTGAAGCTCTTTCCGCTGAAGCTTTCTTT.

V is TRBV18 and J is TRBJ1-2; D is perhaps TRBD1 (5 bases). V was clipped by 6 bases and J by 4 bases, with 12 bases between them. The CDR3 runs 13 residues. Germline assignment: CDR1 KGHSH and CDR2 LQKENI. The CDR3 nucleotides are TGTGCCAGCTCCCCCTCCGGGGGCTATGGCTACACCTTC. Translating gives CASSPSGGYGYTF.

This clonotype was counted at least ten times. The CDR3 protein is CASSQEVTGGTYGYTF. The CDR3 nucleotides read TGTGCCAGCAGCCAAGAAGTAACAGGGGGCACTTATGGCTACACCTTC. This chain links TRBV4-2 with TRBJ1-2; TRBD1 matches at 9 bases. The CDR3 extends over 16 amino acids. Trimming took 0 bases from V and 5 from J; bases not matched to a gene: 7. CDR1 is LGHNA and CDR2 is YNFKEQ in the germline V gene.

The chain joins TRBV10-3 to TRBJ1-1, with D possibly being TRBD1 (6 bases). With 8 bases removed from V and 3 bases from J, the gap between germline ends came to 13 bases. There are 13 residues in the CDR3. The germline CDR1 and CDR2 sequences are ENHRY and SYGVKD. CDR3 in amino acids: CAIGRGQDTEAFF. CDR3 nucleotides: TGTGCCATCGGCCGGGGGCAGGACACTGAAGCTTTCTTT.

On this clonotype: One junction end does not reproduce the germline sequence, and a read error may be involved. V usage is TRBV5-1 and J usage is TRBJ1-2; D is unclear. The CDR3 is made up of 12 amino acids. CDR1 and CDR2 (germline): SGHRS, YFSETQ. The CDR3 here is CASSPGLNQPTF. The CDR3 DNA sequence: TGTGCCAGCAGCCCAGGACTCAATCAGCCCACCTTC.

Concerning this clonotype itself: A read error may account for a junction end that differs from germline. This sequence joins TRBV29-1 and TRBJ1-3, with D unresolved. Germline V CDR1 and CDR2: SQVTM, ANQGSEA. The CDR3 runs to 11 residues. CDR3 DNA: TGCAGCGGGGAGGTTGGAAACAACATACAGTTT. This translates into CSGEVGNNIQF. The variable domain in full, completed from reference TRBV29-1 and TRBJ1-3, reads SAVISQKPSRDICQRGTSLTIQCQVDSQVTMMFWYRQQPGQSLTLIATANQGSEATYESGFVIDKFPISRPNLTFSTLTVSNMSPEDSSIYLCSGEVGNNIQFGEGSWLTVV.

Turning to this clonotype: This sequence may be a read error, since a much larger clone differs from it by one base. The chain joins TRBV7-3 to TRBJ2-1; TRBD1 is a possible D gene (5 bases). Germline assignment: CDR1 SGHTA and CDR2 FQGTGA. The CDR3 consists of 14 residues. The CDR3 here is CASSLHDSNYERFF. In DNA form, the CDR3 reads TGTGCCAGCAGTTTACATGACAGCAATTATGAGCGGTTCTTC.

In DNA, the CDR3 is TGCAGCGTTAATGTGGGACAGGGGTCGGGAGAGCAGTACTTC. Residues: CSVNVGQGSGEQYF. J is TRBJ2-7 and V is TRBV29-1; 10 nucleotides align to TRBD1. V lost 5 bases to trimming and J lost 7 bases; unmatched junction nucleotides: 11. This CDR3 has 14 residues. Germline V gene data show CDR1 as SQVTM and CDR2 as ANQGSEA.

This clonotype is a singleton in its sample. In this CDR3 the conserved last residue, phenylalanine or tryptophan, is missing, so a read error is likely. The chain joins TRBV7-4 to TRBJ1-2, with D maybe TRBD1 (6 bases). Germline V gene sequence: CDR1 SGHVT, CDR2 SQSDAQ. This CDR3 is built from 15 residues. V lost 10 bases to trimming and J lost 4 bases, with 22 bases between them. CDR3 sequence: CANSLGQLLFYGYTI. The CDR3 DNA reads TGTGCCAACAGTCTTGGACAGCTCCTGTTCTATGGCTACACCATC.

The chain links TRBV12-3 or TRBV12-4 to TRBJ2-7; D might be TRBD1 (6 bases). The CDR3 has 12 residues. The V end was cut by 6 bases, the J end by 5 bases, with 11 bases between. The CDR3 DNA reads as TGTGCCAGCAGCCGGACAGTCCACGAGCAGTACTTC. Its translation: CASSRTVHEQYF.

This clonotype was recorded a few times. The rearrangement joins TRBV10-3 to TRBJ2-3; D may be TRBD1 (5 bases). The V gene's germline CDR1 is ENHRY and CDR2 SYGVKD. V was cut by 0 bases and J by 5 bases, with 12 bases left in between. CDR3 size: 15 residues. The CDR3 nucleotides are TGTGCCATCAGTGAGTCGTCAGGGCGAAGAGATACGCAGTATTTT. It codes for CAISESSGRRDTQYF.

The chain couples TRBV7-8 to TRBJ1-5; D is unresolved. CDR1 is SGHVS and CDR2 is FQNEAQ in the germline V gene. The CDR3 loop spans 15 amino acids. Trimming stripped 2 bases from V and 16 bases from J, with 24 bases between. CDR3 in DNA: TGTGCCAGCAGCTTAATGACCGGCGGGAACCAACACACCCATTTT. It is translated as CASSLMTGGNQHTHF.

The rearrangement joins TRBV20-1 to TRBJ1-2; no reliable D call. The CDR3 length is 13 residues. The V gene's germline CDR1 is DFQATT and CDR2 SNEGSKA (reference sequence). The chain's CDR3 is CSVGDKADYCYTF. As DNA, the CDR3 is TGCAGCGTTGGAGATAAAGCTGATTATTGCTACACCTTC.

This sequence joins TRBV7-6 and TRBJ1-2; D unresolved. Per the germline V gene, CDR1 is SGHVS and CDR2 is FNYEAQ. V was clipped by 5 bases and J by 11 bases, with 18 bases between them. The CDR3 runs 13 residues. CDR3 sequence (DNA): TGTGCCAGCAGCCGTACCCGGGCCTATAATTACACCTTC. Translated, it gives CASSRTRAYNYTF.